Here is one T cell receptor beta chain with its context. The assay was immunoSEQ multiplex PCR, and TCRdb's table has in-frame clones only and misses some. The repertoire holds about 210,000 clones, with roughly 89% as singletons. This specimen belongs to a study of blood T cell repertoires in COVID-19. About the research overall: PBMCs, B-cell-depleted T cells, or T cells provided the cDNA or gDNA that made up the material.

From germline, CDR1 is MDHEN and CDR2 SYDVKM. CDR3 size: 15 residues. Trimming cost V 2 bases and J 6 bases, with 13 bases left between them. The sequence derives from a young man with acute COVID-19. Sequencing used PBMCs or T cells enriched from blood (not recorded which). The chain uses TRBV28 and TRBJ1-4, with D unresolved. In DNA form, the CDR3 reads TGTGCCAGCAGTTTAGTTTCGGGTAGTGATGAAAAACTGTTTTTT. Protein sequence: CASSLVSGSDEKLFF.